Listed below are T cell receptor beta chains from one sample, sequenced in a study of T-cell reconstitution after alpha-beta-depleted transplantation in children. In TCRdb, the PCR reads were re-called with MiXCR into one record per CDR3 protein. This table holds about 830,000 distinct CDR3 sequences, about 15% found once. Sample: PBMCs, mostly from graft donor cells, taken 360 days after TCRalphabeta/CD19-depleted stem cell transplant. These receptors came from a male patient between 10 and 17 years old who had a stem cell transplant for acute lymphoblastic leukemia, so the T cells may come from the graft donor. The CDR3 runs from the conserved cysteine through the conserved F or W. The D gene is left open where the match is weak. Clone size, where shown, is once, few, many, or a class for clones that have expanded.

d_gene: -; abundance: few; j_gene: TRBJ1-2; v_gene: TRBV10-2; CDR3aa: CASSVETRNYGYTF; CDR3nt: TGCGCCAGCAGTGTTGAGACGAGGAACTATGGCTACACCTTC
d_gene: -; abundance: few; j_gene: TRBJ2-5; v_gene: TRBV5-1; CDR3aa: CASSAGLWETQYF; CDR3nt: TGCGCCAGCAGCGCAGGGTTGTGGGAGACCCAGTACTTC
d_gene: -; abundance: many; j_gene: TRBJ2-1; v_gene: TRBV29-1; CDR3aa: CSVEPEQFF; CDR3nt: TGCAGCGTTGAGCCGGAGCAGTTCTTC
d_gene: TRBD1; abundance: -; j_gene: TRBJ2-2; v_gene: TRBV7-8; CDR3aa: CASSRKPGQGNPGVTGELFF; CDR3nt: TGTGCCAGCAGCCGAAAACCGGGACAGGGTAATCCGGGAGTGACCGGGGAGCTGTTTTTT
d_gene: -; abundance: few; j_gene: TRBJ2-4; v_gene: TRBV7-7; CDR3aa: CAHRSKNIQYF; CDR3nt: TGTGCCCACAGGAGTAAAAACATTCAGTACTTC
d_gene: -; abundance: few; j_gene: TRBJ2-2; v_gene: TRBV27; CDR3aa: CASRSSVGIITGELFF; CDR3nt: TGTGCCAGCAGAAGTTCAGTCGGGATAATCACCGGGGAGCTGTTTTTT
d_gene: -; abundance: -; j_gene: TRBJ2-2; v_gene: TRBV19; CDR3aa: CASFDNPRGGELFF; CDR3nt: TGTGCCAGTTTTGACAATCCCAGAGGCGGGGAGCTGTTTTTT
d_gene: -; abundance: few; j_gene: TRBJ2-3; v_gene: TRBV9; CDR3aa: CASSFTPSTDTQYF; CDR3nt: TGTGCCAGCAGCTTCACTCCTAGCACAGATACGCAGTATTTT
d_gene: -; abundance: -; j_gene: TRBJ2-3; v_gene: TRBV6-5; CDR3aa: CASSYPDLDSDTQYF; CDR3nt: TGTGCCAGCAGTTACCCCGATCTCGACTCAGATACGCAGTATTTT
d_gene: -; abundance: -; j_gene: TRBJ2-1; v_gene: TRBV6-1; CDR3aa: CASVSKVYNEQFF; CDR3nt: TGTGCCAGCGTATCGAAAGTGTACAATGAGCAGTTCTTC
d_gene: -; abundance: many; j_gene: TRBJ2-1; v_gene: TRBV12-3/TRBV12-4; CDR3aa: CASSFVERYNEQFF; CDR3nt: TGTGCCAGCAGTTTCGTGGAGAGGTACAATGAGCAGTTCTTC
d_gene: TRBD2; abundance: few; j_gene: TRBJ2-7; v_gene: TRBV7-8; CDR3aa: CASSLKASGRGYEQYF; CDR3nt: TGTGCCAGCAGCTTAAAGGCTAGCGGGAGGGGATACGAGCAGTACTTC
d_gene: TRBD1; abundance: -; j_gene: TRBJ2-3; v_gene: TRBV5-1; CDR3aa: CASSFLLGQGTQYF; CDR3nt: TGCGCCAGCAGCTTCTTATTGGGACAGGGCACGCAGTATTTT
d_gene: -; abundance: -; j_gene: TRBJ2-1; v_gene: TRBV12-3/TRBV12-4; CDR3aa: CASSPRDVDEQFF; CDR3nt: TGTGCCAGCAGTCCTCGGGACGTCGATGAGCAGTTCTTC
d_gene: TRBD2; abundance: few; j_gene: TRBJ2-3; v_gene: TRBV5-1; CDR3aa: CASSYGGLAGGSSTDTQYF; CDR3nt: TGCGCCAGCAGCTACGGAGGACTAGCGGGAGGCTCTAGCACAGATACGCAGTATTTT
d_gene: -; abundance: -; j_gene: TRBJ1-1; v_gene: TRBV5-1; CDR3aa: CASSWRVGDTEAFF; CDR3nt: TGCGCCAGCAGCTGGAGGGTCGGGGACACTGAAGCTTTCTTT
d_gene: TRBD2; abundance: few; j_gene: TRBJ2-7; v_gene: TRBV20-1; CDR3aa: CSARRTGLAGVEQYF; CDR3nt: TGCAGTGCTCGCCGAACCGGACTAGCGGGAGTCGAGCAGTACTTC
d_gene: -; abundance: -; j_gene: TRBJ1-1; v_gene: TRBV5-1; CDR3aa: CASSLSGDNTEAFF; CDR3nt: TGCGCCAGCAGCTTGTCAGGGGACAACACTGAAGCTTTCTTT
d_gene: -; abundance: -; j_gene: TRBJ2-2; v_gene: TRBV7-7; CDR3aa: CASSLGKGAGELFF; CDR3nt: TGTGCCAGCAGCTTAGGGAAGGGGGCCGGGGAGCTGTTTTTT
d_gene: -; abundance: many; j_gene: TRBJ2-7; v_gene: TRBV27; CDR3aa: CASSLIGQSYEQYF; CDR3nt: TGTGCCAGCAGTTTAATTGGACAGAGCTACGAGCAGTACTTC
d_gene: TRBD2; abundance: few; j_gene: TRBJ2-1; v_gene: TRBV24-1; CDR3aa: CATEASGRARSNEQFF; CDR3nt: TGTGCCACCGAAGCTAGCGGGAGGGCGCGTTCCAATGAGCAGTTCTTC
d_gene: -; abundance: -; j_gene: TRBJ2-1; v_gene: TRBV19; CDR3aa: CASSTLGLPYNEQFF; CDR3nt: TGTGCCAGTAGCACCCTAGGGTTACCCTACAATGAGCAGTTCTTC
d_gene: -; abundance: once; j_gene: TRBJ1-1; v_gene: TRBV5-1; CDR3aa: CASTWGTHNGGLEAFF; CDR3nt: TGCGCCAGCACTTGGGGGACCCACAACGGGGGGCTTGAAGCTTTCTTT
d_gene: TRBD2; abundance: -; j_gene: TRBJ2-7; v_gene: TRBV5-1; CDR3aa: CASRQGLAGGTYEQYF; CDR3nt: TGCGCCAGCAGGCAAGGACTAGCGGGAGGGACCTACGAGCAGTACTTC
d_gene: TRBD1; abundance: -; j_gene: TRBJ1-5; v_gene: TRBV20-1; CDR3aa: CSARGTDSNQPQHF; CDR3nt: TGCAGTGCTAGGGGGACAGATAGCAATCAGCCCCAGCATTTT
d_gene: -; abundance: -; j_gene: TRBJ2-3; v_gene: TRBV12-3/TRBV12-4; CDR3aa: CASSLLETDTQYF; CDR3nt: TGTGCCAGCAGTTTACTAGAAACAGATACGCAGTATTTT
d_gene: -; abundance: many; j_gene: TRBJ2-2; v_gene: TRBV4-1; CDR3aa: CASSQAPLVGLGTGELFF; CDR3nt: TGCGCCAGCAGCCAAGCCCCCCTAGTCGGGCTGGGGACCGGGGAGCTGTTTTTT
d_gene: TRBD1; abundance: many; j_gene: TRBJ2-7; v_gene: TRBV10-2; CDR3aa: CASSDGRGQSYEQYF; CDR3nt: TGCGCCAGCAGTGATGGCAGGGGGCAGTCCTACGAGCAGTACTTC